This T cell receptor (beta chain) was sequenced during a study of CD8 T cells in Susac syndrome. RNA amounts of about 0.5 to 1 ug underwent reverse transcription with random hexamers. TCRdb passed the immunoSEQ multiplex PCR reads through MiXCR, listing each CDR3 protein once. The sample includes approximately 140,000 distinct CDR3 sequences, roughly 80% of them seen just once. V was cut by 0 bases and J by 11 bases, with 16 bases left in between. There are 13 residues in the CDR3. The germline V gene has CDR1 SQVTM and CDR2 ANQGSEA. The genes are TRBV29-1 and TRBJ1-1, with D unclear. Sequenced sample: CD8+ T cells from PBMCs. This receptor was taken from a human donor with multiple sclerosis. CDR3 in amino acids: CSVEDPRRVEAFF. The CDR3 nucleotides read TGCAGCGTTGAAGATCCGAGAAGAGTAGAGGCTTTCTTT.